The clone carrying this T cell receptor beta chain was observed a single time. Its antigen is as yet unknown. The identical CDR3 is also encoded by other nucleotide sequences in the sample. Terminally differentiated effector memory CD45RA+ cells were excluded by CCR7 positive selection of CD45RO-negative cells. For each subset, genomic DNA was distributed in equal portions over several immunoSEQ plates. Libraries were prepared by immunoSEQ multiplex PCR; TCRdb keeps only in-frame clonotypes and omits some of them. The sample consists of some 2,000,000 clones, about 95% of them appearing once. The sample is drawn from a study of shared clonotypes between healthy human individuals. Overall study findings and caveats: Sequencing of the sorted subsets was shown by rarefaction to be incomplete despite large depth.

Germline V gives CDR1 MNHEY, CDR2 SVGAGI. Trimming pared 2 bases from V and 2 bases from J, leaving 3 bases between. CDR3 size: 13 residues. The specimen was naive CD8+ T cells sorted from blood. The V gene is TRBV6-5, the J gene TRBJ2-2; no reliable D call. The TCR was taken from a man aged 18 to 29 in good health. In DNA, the CDR3 is TGTGCCAGCAGTTACATAAACACCGGGGAGCTGTTTTTT. This sequence encodes CASSYINTGELFF.